This T cell receptor (beta chain) was profiled in a study of blood T cell repertoires in COVID-19. Method: immunoSEQ multiplex PCR; TCRdb's copy keeps in-frame clones and lacks some. This table holds about 130,000 clones, 79% found once. This TCR was sampled from a woman in her sixties or seventies with COVID-19, enrolled during active disease. The sequencing sample was made of peripheral blood.

In nucleotides, the CDR3 is TGTGCCAGCAGTTTGCGACAGGGCAATCAGCCCCAGCATTTT. Translated, it gives CASSLRQGNQPQHF. V is TRBV28 and J is TRBJ1-5; TRBD1 might be the D (6 bases). Per germline, CDR1 MDHEN and CDR2 SYDVKM. Deletions cut 3 bases from V and 2 bases from J, with 8 bases between. The CDR3 is 14 residues long. The entire variable domain, with the rest obtained from reference TRBV28 and TRBJ1-5, is as follows: DVKVTQSSRYLVKRTGEKVFLECVQDMDHENMFWYRQDPGLGLRLIYFSYDVKMKEKGDIPEGYSVSREKKERFSLILESASTNQTSMYLCASSLRQGNQPQHFGDGTRLSIL.